In its sample, the clone carrying this T cell receptor (beta chain) was seen many times. What it recognizes is unknown. Researchers amplified the TCR beta CDR3 regions from RNA transcripts. The TCR CDR3 first-round RT-PCR relied on the HTBI primer set. Via MiXCR, TCRdb re-called the multiplex PCR reads, giving one row per CDR3 protein. The sample lists approximately 380,000 distinct CDR3 sequences; approximately 19% were seen once. Patients with uncontrolled infections, other autoimmune diseases, pregnancy or lactation were excluded. Out of around 10 ml of fresh peripheral blood came the PBMCs. The data derive from a study of T cells in Graves' hyperthyroidism and ophthalmopathy. The wider study: Peripheral blood specimens were obtained at initial diagnosis, prior to any treatment.

Points from the study as a whole: Blood also showed most of the thyroid clonotypes that were expanded above 0.001.

The TCR originated in a woman under 30 with Graves' hyperthyroidism. The sequenced material came from blood.

CDR3: CASSSGSGELFF. The CDR3 coding sequence is TGTGCCAGCAGTTCTGGATCCGGGGAGCTGTTTTTT. The V gene is TRBV28, the J gene TRBJ2-2; D is uncertain. Germline V gene sequence: CDR1 MDHEN, CDR2 SYDVKM. V dropped 4 bases and J dropped 6 bases, with 6 bases sitting between them. The CDR3 is made up of 12 amino acids.